This T cell receptor (beta chain) was recovered during a study of CD8+ T cells in alopecia areata. Whole-study results and caveats: Higher clonality and more expanded CD8+ clones appeared in lesional than normal scalp.

As to this clone: Its target is not known.

Looked up from germline, CDR1 is SEHNR and CDR2 is FQNEAQ (reference sequence). The V gene lost 5 bases and the J gene lost 7 bases, with 8 bases spanning the gap. CDR3 length: 11 residues. Following RNA extraction, reverse transcription yielded cDNA that acted as the sequencing template. Sequenced by immunoSEQ multiplex PCR; TCRdb stores in-frame clones only, minus some. The sample has about 23,000 clones, about 47% seen once. The receptor was derived from a human donor with alopecia areata. Sequencing was carried out using NKG2D-high CD8+ T cells sorted from blood. This chain links TRBV7-9 with TRBJ1-1; D uncertain. CDR3 sequence (DNA): TGTGCCAGCAGCCCCGGTAGTGAAGCTTTCTTT. Translation: CASSPGSEAFF.